This TCR beta chain was profiled in a study of shared clonotypes between healthy human individuals. For the study at large: Per donor, CD8 memory used one plate, CD8 naive used two, CD4 memory used three and CD4 naive used three.

Trimming stripped 6 bases from V and 0 bases from J, with 6 bases between. Germline CDR1 and CDR2: SGHAT and FQNNGV. The CDR3 runs to 14 residues. The assay was carried out at the deep level. Genomic DNA of each subset was evenly split across several immunoSEQ plates. The repertoire was sequenced with immunoSEQ multiplex PCR; TCRdb's copy has only in-frame clones and lacks some. The sample lists fewer than 3 million clones, around 93% seen once, with 0.37% in the top ten. The receptor was isolated from a man aged 18-30 years in good health. Some clones in this sample may be carry-over from other donors' samples. The V call is TRBV11-2, the J call TRBJ2-6; D uncertain. Sequences were obtained from naive CD4+ T cells from PBMCs. Subset defined: CD45RA+ positively selected. The chain's CDR3 is CASRPFSGANVLTF. As DNA, the CDR3 is TGTGCCAGCAGACCGTTCTCTGGGGCCAACGTCCTGACTTTC.